Listed here are 32 T cell receptor beta chains from one sample, sequenced in a study of shared clonotypes between healthy human individuals. The repertoire was sequenced with immunoSEQ multiplex PCR; TCRdb's copy has only in-frame clones and lacks some. Among under 550,000 clones listed, about 95% were seen once. Sequenced input: naive CD4+ T cells sorted from blood. The subset here: CD45RA+ positively selected. These receptors all stem from a woman aged 25 to 45 in good health.

The chain carries TRBV5-1 and TRBJ2-2, with 9 nucleotides matching TRBD2. The junction had 9 bases not matched to a gene; V was cut back by 0 bases and J by 6 bases. The CDR3 length is 17 residues. Germline V gene data show CDR1 as SGHRS and CDR2 as YFSETQ. The CDR3 DNA sequence: TGCGCCAGCAGCTTGGTTACTAGCGGGCTAGGCGCCGGGGAGCTGTTTTTT. Protein product: CASSLVTSGLGAGELFF.

The rearrangement joins TRBV2 to TRBJ1-2; D gene ambiguous. V was trimmed by 2 bases and J by 6 bases, leaving 4 bases between them. Germline CDR1 is SNHLY and CDR2 is FYNNEI. The CDR3 has 11 residues. CDR3 nucleotides: TGTGCCAGCAGTGAAAGGGATGGCTACACCTTC. It codes for CASSERDGYTF.

The chain recombines TRBV6-1 with TRBJ1-1; D gene uncertain. The CDR3 contains 13 residues. Germline CDR1 and CDR2: MNHNS and SASEGT. V lost 6 bases to trimming and J lost 4 bases, with 12 bases between them. DNA of the CDR3: TGTGCCAGCAGCTGGGCAGGAGGCACTGAAGCTTTCTTT. The encoded protein is CASSWAGGTEAFF.

Only a few counts were recorded for this clone. The chain uses TRBV7-3 and TRBJ2-1; 10 bases fit TRBD2. The CDR3 is made up of 15 amino acids. Germline loops: CDR1 SGHTA, CDR2 FQGTGA. V dropped 5 bases and J dropped 3; count of bases not matched to a gene: 4. CDR3 loop: CASSPVAGGYNEQFF. For the CDR3, the DNA is TGTGCCAGCAGCCCCGTAGCGGGAGGCTACAATGAGCAGTTCTTC.

The rearrangement links TRBV7-7 to TRBJ2-2; D uncertain. Trimming pared 1 base from V and 4 bases from J, leaving 7 bases between. The CDR3 runs 14 residues. The germline gives CDR1 SSHAT, CDR2 FNYEAQ (reference sequence). The CDR3 loop reads CASSLEQGTGELFF. The CDR3 DNA is TGTGCCAGCAGCTTAGAGCAAGGCACCGGGGAGCTGTTTTTT.

This chain joins TRBV18 and TRBJ1-1; tentative D call: TRBD1 (5 bases). The CDR3 length is 18 residues. The germline CDR1 and CDR2 sequences are KGHSH and LQKENI. V dropped 4 bases and J dropped 7 bases, with 28 bases sitting between them. CDR3 nucleotides: TGTGCCAGCTCACGGGGCGTCGTCTCAGGGCCCTCCGGGATTGAAGCTTTCTTT. Protein sequence: CASSRGVVSGPSGIEAFF.

The CDR3: CASSVGQETQYF. The CDR3 nucleotides read TGTGCCAGCAGCGTAGGACAAGAGACCCAGTACTTC. The gene calls are TRBV9 and TRBJ2-5; no clear D gene. The germline V and J ends were trimmed by 0 bases and 2 bases, with 2 bases remaining between them. The CDR3 extends over 12 amino acids. The germline V gene has CDR1 SGDLS and CDR2 YYNGEE.

The rearrangement uses TRBV10-2 and TRBJ2-7, with 11 bases that match TRBD2. The germline CDR1 and CDR2 sequences are WSHSY and SAAADI. The CDR3 spans 15 residues. The junction had 8 bases not matched to a gene; V was cut back by 7 bases and J by 3 bases. The CDR3 sequence is CASTTTSGRDYEQYF. The DNA of the CDR3 is TGCGCCAGCACTACAACTAGCGGGAGAGACTACGAGCAGTACTTC.

The rearrangement uses TRBV7-2 and TRBJ1-2; 9 positions match TRBD1. The CDR3 consists of 14 residues. The germline V gene encodes CDR1 SGHTA and CDR2 FQGNSA. The trim removed 4 bases at V and 2 bases at J, leaving 2 bases unmatched. As DNA, the CDR3 is TGTGCCAGCAGCTCCGGGACAGGGAACTATGGCTACACCTTC. This translates into CASSSGTGNYGYTF.

The chain couples TRBV12-2 to TRBJ2-7; the D call TRBD2 from the table was never checked on the DNA. TRBV12-2 represents a pseudogene. The CDR3 extends over 22 amino acids. The CDR3 region is CASRLGWLRATLAGGPGDEQYF. The CDR3 bases are TGTGCAAGTCGCTTAGGGTGGCTCAGGGCCACACTAGCGGGAGGGCCAGGAGACGAGCAGTACTTC.

The chain links TRBV9 to TRBJ2-1; D perhaps matches TRBD1 (5 bases). This CDR3 comprises 18 residues. Germline CDR1 and CDR2: SGDLS and YYNGEE. With 0 bases removed from V and 5 bases from J, the gap between germline ends came to 21 bases. The CDR3 region has the DNA TGTGCCAGCAGCGTAGTTCAGGGTCCCTTATCGGGTGACAATGAGCAGTTCTTC. Its protein is CASSVVQGPLSGDNEQFF.

V usage is TRBV6-5 and J usage is TRBJ2-4; 9 bases line up with TRBD1. Germline V gene data show CDR1 as MNHEY and CDR2 as SVGAGI. With V trimmed by 5 bases and J by 8 bases, 4 bases remained unmatched. The CDR3 is 13 residues long. The CDR3 spells CASSRRDRDIQYF. The CDR3 bases are TGTGCCAGCAGTCGCAGGGACAGGGACATTCAGTACTTC.

This chain uses TRBV28 with TRBJ2-7; D is unresolved. In germline, CDR1 is MDHEN, CDR2 SYDVKM. This CDR3 contains 14 residues. V shed 5 bases and J shed 0 bases, with 11 bases lying between them. The CDR3 loop reads CASSQNWSSYEQYF. CDR3 in DNA: TGTGCCAGCAGTCAGAACTGGAGCTCCTACGAGCAGTACTTC.

This clone has a single count. V is TRBV5-6 and J is TRBJ2-7, with 10 bases matching TRBD1. The germline gives CDR1 SGHDT, CDR2 YYEEEE. With 3 bases clipped from V and 6 bases from J, the junction kept 0 bases outside the gene matches. There are 12 residues in the CDR3. CDR3: CASSWTGGEQYF. The CDR3 DNA reads TGTGCCAGCAGCTGGACAGGGGGCGAGCAGTACTTC.

This chain connects TRBV6-1 to TRBJ1-1; no reliable D call. CDR3 length: 14 amino acids. V was shortened by 7 bases and J by 4 bases, with 16 bases between the two germline ends. The germline CDR1 and CDR2 sequences are MNHNS and SASEGT. The CDR3 sequence is CASIFTQGSTEAFF. The DNA of the CDR3 is TGTGCCAGCATATTTACGCAAGGCAGCACTGAAGCTTTCTTT.

The chain uses TRBV30 and TRBJ1-4; 9 bases are shared with TRBD1. The junction had 15 bases not matched to a gene; V was cut back by 2 bases and J by 2 bases. Germline lookup yields CDR1 GTSNPN and CDR2 SVGIG (reference sequence). The CDR3 length is 19 residues. This chain's CDR3 is CAWSSGSWDREGTNEKLFF. The CDR3 DNA reads TGTGCCTGGAGTTCCGGGAGCTGGGACAGGGAAGGGACTAATGAAAAACTGTTTTTT. Full variable domain (outside the CDR3, taken from reference TRBV30 and TRBJ1-4): SQTIHQWPATLVQPVGSPLSLECTVEGTSNPNLYWYRQAAGRGLQLLFYSVGIGQISSEVPQNLSASRPQDRQFILSSKKLLLSDSGFYLCAWSSGSWDREGTNEKLFFGSGTQLSVL.

The chain recombines TRBV7-9 with TRBJ2-7; 8 positions agree with TRBD1. J lost 2 bases, V lost 3 bases, and 12 bases had no gene match. This CDR3 spans 17 amino acids. From germline, CDR1 is SEHNR and CDR2 FQNEAQ (reference sequence). CDR3 nucleotide sequence: TGTGCCAGCAGCTTCGTTAGGAGGGGGACAGGAACCTACGAGCAGTACTTC. This gives the protein CASSFVRRGTGTYEQYF.

The chain employs TRBV28 and TRBJ2-5, with a tentative D call TRBD1 (6 bases). The J call may be incorrect, as the DNA end agrees better with TRBJ2-7. CDR1 and CDR2 (germline): MDHEN, SYDVKM. The CDR3 totals 11 residues. The CDR3 loop reads CASKAGDEQYF. CDR3 DNA sequence: TGTGCCAGCAAGGCAGGGGACGAGCAGTACTTC.

This chain joins TRBV28 and TRBJ2-7; no definite D call. CDR1 and CDR2 from the germline V gene are MDHEN and SYDVKM. The V and J ends lost 5 bases and 2 bases respectively, with 31 bases between them. The CDR3 length is 20 residues. The CDR3 is CASSPTSPLNRRGTTYEQYF. As DNA, the CDR3 is TGTGCCAGCAGTCCCACCAGTCCGCTAAATAGGCGCGGCACCACCTACGAGCAGTACTTC.

V and J are TRBV5-4 and TRBJ2-7; D is perhaps TRBD1 (6 bases). V gave up 6 bases and J gave up 2 bases, with 21 bases separating them. CDR1 SGHNT and CDR2 YYREEE come from the germline V gene (reference sequence). The CDR3 covers 16 residues. CDR3 residues: CASNLGGSEGTYEQYF. For the CDR3, the DNA is TGTGCCAGCAACTTAGGGGGTAGCGAGGGTACCTACGAGCAGTACTTC.

The J gene is TRBJ1-5, the V gene TRBV2; the D gene is possibly TRBD1 (5 bases). This CDR3 has 13 amino acids. Looked up from germline, CDR1 is SNHLY and CDR2 is FYNNEI. V lost 6 bases and J lost 7, with 13 bases in between. Here the CDR3 reads CASRGPRAQPQHF. The CDR3 DNA sequence: TGTGCCAGCAGGGGGCCCAGGGCGCAGCCCCAGCATTTT.

This clone appeared once. This sequence joins TRBV5-1 and TRBJ2-7; 10 bases match TRBD2. With V trimmed by 4 bases and J by 2 bases, 6 bases remained unmatched. This CDR3 is 15 amino acids long. Germline V lookup: CDR1 SGHRS, CDR2 YFSETQ. DNA for the CDR3: TGCGCCAGCAGCGAACTAGCGGGGACCACCTACGAGCAGTACTTC. This sequence encodes CASSELAGTTYEQYF.

As to this clone: This sample includes further DNA sequences coding for the same CDR3. This rearrangement joins TRBV5-1 to TRBJ1-2, with TRBD1 matching over 7 bases. CDR3 size: 15 residues. Germline V CDR1 and CDR2: SGHRS, YFSETQ. The junction had 4 bases not matched to a gene; V was cut back by 2 bases and J by 0 bases. The CDR3 DNA is TGCGCCAGCAGCTTACGACAGGGAGCTAACTATGGCTACACCTTC. It codes for CASSLRQGANYGYTF.

The V call is TRBV5-1, the J call TRBJ1-4; a possible D gene is TRBD1 (6 bases). Trimming stripped 4 bases from V and 5 bases from J, with 21 bases between. The germline V gene encodes CDR1 SGHRS and CDR2 YFSETQ. The CDR3 extends over 17 amino acids. The DNA of the CDR3 is TGCGCCAGCAGCAAGGACGATACAGGGTATGGGAATGAAAAACTGTTTTTT. It translates to CASSKDDTGYGNEKLFF.

The chain carries TRBV7-7 and TRBJ2-3, with D possibly TRBD1 on 5 matching bases. V lost 1 base and J 4 bases, leaving 9 bases between the germline ends. CDR3 length equals 14 residues. Germline CDR1 reads SSHAT; CDR2 reads FNYEAQ (reference sequence). The CDR3 spells CASSLGLGADTQYF. In DNA form, the CDR3 reads TGTGCCAGCAGCTTAGGGTTAGGGGCAGATACGCAGTATTTT.

This clone was seen just once. The chain has TRBV7-9 and TRBJ2-1; D call uncertain. This CDR3 is 11 amino acids long. Germline CDR1 is SEHNR and CDR2 is FQNEAQ (reference sequence). Trimming pared 7 bases from V and 8 bases from J, leaving 9 bases between. The DNA for the CDR3 is TGTGCCAGCACCATCATTGATGAGCAGTTCTTC. Its protein is CASTIIDEQFF. The full variable domain, in which reference TRBV7-9 and TRBJ2-1 provide the parts outside the CDR3, is DTGVSQNPRHKITKRGQNVTFRCDPISEHNRLYWYRQTLGQGPEFLTYFQNEAQLEKSRLLSDRFSAERPKGSFSTLEIQRTEQGDSAMYLCASTIIDEQFFGPGTRLTVL.

V is TRBV4-1 and J is TRBJ2-7; TRBD1 aligns across 9 bases. Germline V gene data show CDR1 as MGHRA and CDR2 as YSYEKL. This CDR3 is built from 14 residues. The V segment lost 4 bases and the J segment 5 bases; nucleotides outside the gene matches: 6. The CDR3 bases are TGCGCCAGCAGCCTCGGGACAGGGTATGACGAGCAGTACTTC. It specifies CASSLGTGYDEQYF.

The chain recombines TRBV6-5 with TRBJ2-2; D may be TRBD1 or TRBD2 (5 bases each). CDR3 length: 13 residues. Germline values: CDR1 MNHEY, CDR2 SVGAGI. The germline V and J ends were trimmed by 5 bases and 6 bases, with 10 bases remaining between them. DNA of the CDR3: TGTGCCAGCAGTCGCCAGGGACCCGGGGAGCTGTTTTTT. Residues: CASSRQGPGELFF.

In this sample, this clone turned up once. As DNA, the CDR3 is TGTGCCTGGGCCGGGACAGCCCACTCCTACGAGCAGTACTTC. Amino acids: CAWAGTAHSYEQYF. This sequence joins TRBV30 and TRBJ2-7; 7 positions match TRBD1. J was trimmed by 0 bases and V by 5 bases; bases with no gene match: 7. The CDR3 sequence is 14 residues long. CDR1 GTSNPN and CDR2 SVGIG come from the germline V gene (reference sequence).

The chain recombines TRBV6-1 with TRBJ2-7; 7 bases are a match to TRBD2. V dropped 1 base and J dropped 2; count of bases not matched to a gene: 11. Germline V gene data show CDR1 as MNHNS and CDR2 as SASEGT. The CDR3 has 17 residues. This CDR3 is CASSEEWYSGYPYEQYF. CDR3 nucleotide sequence: TGTGCCAGCAGTGAAGAATGGTATAGCGGGTACCCCTACGAGCAGTACTTC.

This clone was recorded once. This chain uses TRBV11-1 with TRBJ2-7; D remains ambiguous. Germline CDR1 is SGHAT and CDR2 is FQDESV (reference sequence). CDR3 length: 11 amino acids. Trimming removed 6 bases from V and 2 bases from J, with 5 bases in between. CDR3 residues: CASSGAYEQYF. The CDR3 nucleotides are TGTGCCAGCAGTGGGGCCTACGAGCAGTACTTC.

The chain joins TRBV5-4 to TRBJ2-5; a possible D gene is TRBD2 (6 bases). Trimming took 3 bases from V and 4 from J, leaving 16 bases between them. The CDR3 length is 15 residues. CDR1 SGHNT and CDR2 YYREEE come from the germline V gene (reference sequence). The CDR3 nucleotides read TGTGCCAGCAGCTCATTAGCGGCCGTCACAGAGACCCAGTACTTC. Its protein product is CASSSLAAVTETQYF.